This TCR beta chain was recovered during a study of identical twins. Overall study findings and caveats: The more abundant beta clonotypes in cord blood had fewer insertions, and memory repertoires did not show this.

TCRdb passed the 5' RACE reads through MiXCR, listing each CDR3 protein once. The sample shows a few hundred thousand distinct CDR3 sequences, about 8.5% of them seen only once. With regard to this clonotype: Antigen specificity is unknown.

These sequences were also reported in another study, on yellow fever vaccine responses in identical twins.

The sequence derives from a woman in her late teens or twenties in good health. The sample consisted of CD8+ T cells sorted from blood.

The CDR3 spells CSTCRQGSSYEQYF. Written as DNA, the CDR3 is TGCAGTACCTGTCGACAGGGGAGCTCCTACGAGCAGTACTTC. V and J are TRBV20-1 and TRBJ2-7; 8 bases agree with TRBD1. The CDR3 consists of 14 residues. Germline V gene sequence: CDR1 DFQATT, CDR2 SNEGSKA (reference sequence). The V segment lost 8 bases and the J segment 0 bases; nucleotides outside the gene matches: 9.